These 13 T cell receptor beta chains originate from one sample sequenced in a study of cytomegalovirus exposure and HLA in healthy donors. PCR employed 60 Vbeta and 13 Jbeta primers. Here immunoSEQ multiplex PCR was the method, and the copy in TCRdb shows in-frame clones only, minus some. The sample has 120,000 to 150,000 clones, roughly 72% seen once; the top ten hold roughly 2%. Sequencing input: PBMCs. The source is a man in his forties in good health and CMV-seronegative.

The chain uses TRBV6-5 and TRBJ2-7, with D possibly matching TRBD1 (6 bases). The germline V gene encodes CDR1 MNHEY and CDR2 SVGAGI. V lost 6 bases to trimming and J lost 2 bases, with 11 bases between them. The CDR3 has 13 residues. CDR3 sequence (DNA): TGTGCCAGCAGACACCAGGGGACCTACGAGCAGTACTTC. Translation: CASRHQGTYEQYF.

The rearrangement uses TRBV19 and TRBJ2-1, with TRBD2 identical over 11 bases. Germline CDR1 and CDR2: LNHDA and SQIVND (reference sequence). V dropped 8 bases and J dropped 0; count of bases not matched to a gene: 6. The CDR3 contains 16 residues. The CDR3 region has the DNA TGTGCCAGTGGGTCTAGCGGGGGGAGCTCCTACAATGAGCAGTTCTTC. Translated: CASGSSGGSSYNEQFF.

The CDR3 protein is CASSESPNGVGRAFF. Written as DNA, the CDR3 is TGCGCCAGCAGTGAGTCCCCCAACGGCGTGGGGAGAGCTTTCTTT. The V gene is TRBV10-1, the J gene TRBJ1-1, with D unresolved. Trimming pared 0 bases from V and 10 bases from J, leaving 18 bases between. This CDR3 comprises 15 residues. Germline CDR1 is WNHNN and CDR2 is SYGVQD (reference sequence).

The CDR3 spells CASSVQSGGAQETQYF. The CDR3 region has the DNA TGTGCCAGCAGCGTACAAAGCGGGGGGGCCCAAGAGACCCAGTACTTC. This chain joins TRBV9 and TRBJ2-5; 10 bases align to TRBD2. CDR3 length: 16 residues. The J segment lost 1 base and the V segment lost 1 base, leaving 4 bases of the junction unmatched. Germline CDR1 is SGDLS and CDR2 is YYNGEE.

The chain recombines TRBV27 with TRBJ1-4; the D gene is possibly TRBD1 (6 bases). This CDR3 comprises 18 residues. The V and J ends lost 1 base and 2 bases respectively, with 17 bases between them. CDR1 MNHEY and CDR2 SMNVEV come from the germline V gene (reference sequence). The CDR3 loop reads CASSLFSGRGPTNEKLFF. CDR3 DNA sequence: TGTGCCAGCAGTTTATTTTCGGGCAGGGGACCGACTAATGAAAAACTGTTTTTT. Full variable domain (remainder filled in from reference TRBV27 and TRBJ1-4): EAQVTQNPRYLITVTGKKLTVTCSQNMNHEYMSWYRQDPGLGLRQIYYSMNVEVTDKGDVPEGYKVSRKEKRNFPLILESPSPNQTSLYFCASSLFSGRGPTNEKLFFGSGTQLSVL.

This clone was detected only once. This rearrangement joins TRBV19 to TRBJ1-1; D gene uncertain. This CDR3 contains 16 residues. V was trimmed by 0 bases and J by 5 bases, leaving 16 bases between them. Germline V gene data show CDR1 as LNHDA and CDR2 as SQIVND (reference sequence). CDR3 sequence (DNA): TGTGCCAGTAGTATAGATCAGGAAGGCCGTGGGACTGAAGCTTTCTTT. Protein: CASSIDQEGRGTEAFF.

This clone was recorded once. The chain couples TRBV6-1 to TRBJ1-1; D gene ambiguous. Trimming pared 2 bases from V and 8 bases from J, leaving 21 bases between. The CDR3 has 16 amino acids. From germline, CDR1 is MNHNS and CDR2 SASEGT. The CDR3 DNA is TGTGCCAGCAGTGAATATCCCCGGCGGCCGTCCCGAGAAGCTTTCTTT. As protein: CASSEYPRRPSREAFF.

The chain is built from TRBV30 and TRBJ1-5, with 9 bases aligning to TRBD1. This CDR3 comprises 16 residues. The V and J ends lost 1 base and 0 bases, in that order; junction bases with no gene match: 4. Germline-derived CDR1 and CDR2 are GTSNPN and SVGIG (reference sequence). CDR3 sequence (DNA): TGTGCCTGGAGTGAGGGGACAGGGCTTAGCAATCAGCCCCAGCATTTT. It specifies CAWSEGTGLSNQPQHF.

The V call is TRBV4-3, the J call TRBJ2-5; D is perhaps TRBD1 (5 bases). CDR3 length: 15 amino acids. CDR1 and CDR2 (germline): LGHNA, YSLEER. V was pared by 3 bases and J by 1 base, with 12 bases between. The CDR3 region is CASSHNMQGQETQYF. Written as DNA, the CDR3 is TGCGCCAGCAGCCATAACATGCAGGGCCAAGAGACCCAGTACTTC.

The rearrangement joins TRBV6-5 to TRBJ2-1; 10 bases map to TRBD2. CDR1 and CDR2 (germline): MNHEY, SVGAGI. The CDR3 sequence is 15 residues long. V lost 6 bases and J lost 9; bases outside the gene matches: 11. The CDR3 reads CASRALAGGRGEQFF. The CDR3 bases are TGTGCCAGCAGGGCCTTAGCGGGAGGTCGCGGTGAGCAGTTCTTC.

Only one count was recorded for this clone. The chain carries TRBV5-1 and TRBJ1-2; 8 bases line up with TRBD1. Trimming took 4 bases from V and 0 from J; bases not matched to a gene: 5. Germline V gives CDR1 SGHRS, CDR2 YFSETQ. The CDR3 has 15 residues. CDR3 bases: TGCGCCAGCAGCCGGACAGGGTCATCTAACTATGGCTACACCTTC. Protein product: CASSRTGSSNYGYTF.

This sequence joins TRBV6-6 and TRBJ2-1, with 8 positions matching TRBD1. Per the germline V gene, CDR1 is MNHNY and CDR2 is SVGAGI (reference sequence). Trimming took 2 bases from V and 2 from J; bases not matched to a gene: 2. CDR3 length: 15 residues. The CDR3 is CASSYETGAYNEQFF. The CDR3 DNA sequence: TGTGCCAGCAGTTACGAGACAGGGGCCTACAATGAGCAGTTCTTC.

DNA of the CDR3: TGTGCCAGCATCCAGGTGGCTGAGCAGTTCTTC. This translates into CASIQVAEQFF. J is TRBJ2-1 and V is TRBV2; D is undetermined. The length of the CDR3 is 11 residues. The germline V gene has CDR1 SNHLY and CDR2 FYNNEI. Trimming shortened V by 7 bases and J by 9 bases, and 10 bases separated the two germline ends.